This is a list of T cell receptor beta chains from one sample in a study of long-term antiretroviral therapy in people with HIV. Repertoires were generated with immunoSEQ multiplex PCR, while TCRdb's copy carries only in-frame clones and drops some. Seen here are some 25,000 clones, approximately 80% observed once, and the top ten hold roughly 5.8%. Sequenced here: unsorted PBMCs, sampled 1.1 years before starting antiretroviral therapy. These receptors were obtained from a woman aged 25 to 39 with HIV. Both conserved end residues are part of each CDR3. The D gene is left open where the match is weak. For some rows the clone size is stated as once, few or many, or as a class when expanded; others skip it.

clone size | D gene | J gene | V gene | CDR3 protein | CDR3 DNA
. | TRBD2 | TRBJ2-1 | TRBV11-2 | CASSLESGGARNEQFF | TGTGCCAGCAGCCTAGAGAGCGGGGGGGCCCGGAATGAGCAGTTCTTC
. | . | TRBJ1-6 | TRBV15 | CATSTGRTNSPLHF | TGTGCCACCAGCACCGGGAGGACTAATTCACCCCTCCACTTT
. | . | TRBJ1-1 | TRBV4-1 | CASSQERSSRSTEAFF | TGCGCCAGCAGCCAAGAAAGGAGTTCTAGGTCCACTGAAGCTTTCTTT
. | . | TRBJ2-1 | TRBV9 | CASSVDNSDQFF | TGTGCCAGCAGCGTAGATAACAGCGATCAGTTCTTC
. | . | TRBJ1-4 | TRBV5-5 | CASSLGNQNEKLFF | TGTGCCAGCAGCTTGGGGAATCAGAATGAAAAACTGTTTTTT
. | . | TRBJ1-2 | TRBV6-5 | CASSGVGAGDYGYTF | TGTGCCAGCAGTGGTGTCGGGGCAGGGGATTATGGCTACACCTTC
. | . | TRBJ1-5 | TRBV15 | CATSRGQPSNQPQHF | TGTGCCACCAGCAGAGGACAGCCTAGCAATCAGCCCCAGCATTTT
. | TRBD2 | TRBJ2-2 | TRBV7-2 | CASSLDSGGATGELFF | TGTGCCAGCAGCTTAGATAGCGGGGGGGCTACCGGGGAGCTGTTTTTT
. | TRBD1 | TRBJ2-2 | TRBV5-1 | CASSPQGAGTGELFF | TGCGCCAGCAGCCCACAGGGGGCGGGCACCGGGGAGCTGTTTTTT
. | . | TRBJ1-1 | TRBV29-1 | CSAGRTEAFF | TGCAGCGCCGGGAGGACTGAAGCTTTCTTT
few | . | TRBJ2-2 | TRBV10-3 | CAISEIPGPTTGELFF | TGTGCCATCAGTGAAATACCGGGACCGACCACCGGGGAGCTGTTTTTT
. | . | TRBJ1-2 | TRBV10-3 | CAITKGQEYGYTF | TGTGCCATCACTAAGGGGCAGGAGTATGGCTACACCTTC
. | . | TRBJ2-2 | TRBV6-5 | CASSSPSRDFPGELFF | TGTGCCAGCAGTTCTCCGTCCCGGGACTTCCCCGGGGAGCTGTTTTTT
. | TRBD1 | TRBJ1-1 | TRBV5-1 | CASSPRQGADNTEAFF | TGCGCCAGCAGCCCTAGACAGGGGGCGGATAACACTGAAGCTTTCTTT
once | . | TRBJ2-1 | TRBV5-1 | CASSLGGTGEQFF | TGCGCCAGCAGCTTGGGGGGTACGGGTGAGCAGTTCTTC
few | TRBD2 | TRBJ2-7 | TRBV6-1 | CASTRLAGVYEQYF | TGTGCCAGCACGCGACTAGCGGGGGTTTACGAGCAGTACTTC
. | TRBD1 | TRBJ1-4 | TRBV9 | CASSVGIVTGDEKLFF | TGTGCCAGCAGCGTAGGTATTGTGACAGGGGATGAAAAACTGTTTTTT
. | . | TRBJ1-2 | TRBV30 | CACSWDQEVRSGYTF | TGTGCCTGCTCTTGGGACCAGGAGGTCAGAAGTGGCTACACCTTC
. | TRBD1 | TRBJ2-7 | TRBV6-5 | CASSYYGQAYEQYF | TGTGCCAGCAGTTATTACGGACAGGCCTACGAGCAGTACTTC
. | . | TRBJ2-1 | TRBV7-2 | CASSLEDTNNEQFF | TGTGCCAGCAGCTTAGAGGACACCAACAATGAGCAGTTCTTC
. | TRBD1 | TRBJ1-1 | TRBV5-1 | CASSPGTANTEAFF | TGCGCCAGCAGTCCCGGGACAGCGAACACTGAAGCTTTCTTT
. | . | TRBJ1-3 | TRBV11-1 | CASSSGVSLSGNTIYF | TGTGCCAGCAGCTCCGGGGTTTCGCTCTCTGGAAACACCATATATTTT
. | . | TRBJ1-1 | TRBV5-1 | CASSLDTVNTEAFF | TGCGCCAGCAGCTTGGATACGGTGAACACTGAAGCTTTCTTT
. | . | TRBJ1-1 | TRBV10-1 | CASTPKLGTEAFF | TGCGCCAGCACTCCCAAACTTGGAACTGAAGCTTTCTTT
. | . | TRBJ2-7 | TRBV11-2 | CASSLGVSAYEQYF | TGTGCCAGCAGCTTAGGAGTCAGTGCCTACGAGCAGTACTTC
. | . | TRBJ1-6 | TRBV6-1 | CASRGRNNSPLHF | TGTGCCAGCAGGGGGCGGAATAATTCACCCCTCCACTTT
. | . | TRBJ2-5 | TRBV10-3 | CAISESGRQETQYF | TGTGCCATCAGTGAGTCTGGCAGACAAGAGACCCAGTACTTC
. | TRBD1 | TRBJ1-6 | TRBV9 | CASSVGLTGDSPLHF | TGTGCCAGCAGCGTTGGATTAACAGGGGATTCACCCCTCCACTTT
. | . | TRBJ1-1 | TRBV6-6 | CASSYERDTEAFF | TGTGCCAGCAGTTACGAAAGGGACACTGAAGCTTTCTTT
. | . | TRBJ1-4 | TRBV5-8 | CASSSGEGEEKLFF | TGTGCCAGCAGTTCTGGGGAAGGGGAAGAAAAACTGTTTTTT
. | . | TRBJ2-5 | TRBV13 | CASSLGGPPQETQYF | TGTGCCAGCAGCTTAGGAGGGCCGCCGCAAGAGACCCAGTACTTC
. | . | TRBJ1-1 | TRBV19 | CASSLSGAGEYEAFF | TGTGCCAGTAGCTTATCCGGGGCAGGGGAGTATGAGGCTTTCTTT
. | . | TRBJ1-1 | TRBV7-3 | CASSLGAGVTEAFF | TGTGCCAGCAGCCTAGGGGCAGGTGTCACTGAAGCTTTCTTT
. | TRBD1 | TRBJ1-2 | TRBV2 | CASSTGDYGYTF | TGTGCCAGCAGTACAGGGGACTATGGCTACACCTTC
. | . | TRBJ2-7 | TRBV6-6 | CASSRGAYEQYF | TGTGCCAGCAGCCGCGGGGCCTACGAGCAGTACTTC
. | TRBD2 | TRBJ2-3 | TRBV10-3 | CAISYGTSGADTQYF | TGTGCCATCAGTTACGGGACTAGCGGGGCAGATACGCAGTATTTT
. | . | TRBJ1-2 | TRBV10-2 | CASTRGGGLNYGYTF | TGCGCCAGCACGCGAGGCGGGGGGCTTAACTATGGCTACACCTTC
. | . | TRBJ1-1 | TRBV23-1 | CASSHTIGWGTEAFF | TGCGCCAGCAGTCACACGATCGGGTGGGGGACTGAAGCTTTCTTT
once | TRBD2 | TRBJ2-3 | TRBV7-9 | CASSPAGEVTDTQYF | TGTGCCAGCAGCCCAGCGGGGGAGGTCACAGATACGCAGTATTTT
. | TRBD1 | TRBJ2-1 | TRBV28 | CASNSRDRANEQFF | TGTGCCAGTAATAGCCGGGACAGGGCTAATGAGCAGTTCTTC
. | TRBD2 | TRBJ2-3 | TRBV13 | CASSVLAASSGAQDTQYF | TGTGCCAGCAGCGTTCTAGCGGCCTCAAGTGGGGCGCAAGATACGCAGTATTTT
. | . | TRBJ1-1 | TRBV19 | CASSIGLKAGEAFF | TGTGCCAGTAGTATAGGCCTAAAGGCCGGAGAAGCTTTCTTT
. | . | TRBJ1-2 | TRBV19 | CASGRGPRNYGYTF | TGTGCCAGTGGGCGGGGGCCCCGTAACTATGGCTACACCTTC
. | TRBD1 | TRBJ1-6 | TRBV15 | CATSRDRGTGDSPLHF | TGTGCCACCAGCAGAGATCGCGGGACAGGGGATTCACCCCTCCACTTT
. | . | TRBJ2-3 | TRBV6-5 | CASSYSKPPTDTQYF | TGTGCCAGCAGTTACTCGAAACCCCCCACAGATACGCAGTATTTT
. | . | TRBJ2-3 | TRBV4-2 | CASSQETALFTDTQYF | TGTGCCAGCAGCCAAGAGACGGCCCTCTTCACAGATACGCAGTATTTT
. | . | TRBJ1-2 | TRBV27 | CASSSTGTGGYTF | TGTGCCAGCAGTTCCACAGGGACTGGTGGCTACACCTTC
. | TRBD1 | TRBJ2-5 | TRBV7-2 | CASSARDRRETQYF | TGTGCCAGCAGCGCCCGGGACAGAAGAGAGACCCAGTACTTC